The clone carrying this TCR beta chain was counted a few times. Unique molecular identifiers were used in preparing the TCRbeta library. TCRdb fed the PCR reads into MiXCR, producing one record per CDR3 protein. The sample lists just under 550,000 distinct CDR3 sequences; around 19% were seen once. The V segment lost 2 bases and the J segment 0 bases; nucleotides outside the gene matches: 8. The CDR3 spans 18 residues. Germline V gives CDR1 SGDLS, CDR2 YYNGEE. The sample originates from a study of T-cell reconstitution after alpha-beta-depleted transplantation in children. The input for sequencing was PBMCs from the stem cell graft donor, taken from the stem cell graft. This TCR was sampled from a human donor who donated a stem cell graft to a child with acute lymphoblastic leukemia. The chain employs TRBV9 and TRBJ1-4; the match to TRBD1 covers 9 bases. The CDR3, as DNA: TGTGCCAGCAGCGTGGGGGACAGGGCCAGCGCAACTAATGAAAAACTGTTTTTT. This codes for CASSVGDRASATNEKLFF.